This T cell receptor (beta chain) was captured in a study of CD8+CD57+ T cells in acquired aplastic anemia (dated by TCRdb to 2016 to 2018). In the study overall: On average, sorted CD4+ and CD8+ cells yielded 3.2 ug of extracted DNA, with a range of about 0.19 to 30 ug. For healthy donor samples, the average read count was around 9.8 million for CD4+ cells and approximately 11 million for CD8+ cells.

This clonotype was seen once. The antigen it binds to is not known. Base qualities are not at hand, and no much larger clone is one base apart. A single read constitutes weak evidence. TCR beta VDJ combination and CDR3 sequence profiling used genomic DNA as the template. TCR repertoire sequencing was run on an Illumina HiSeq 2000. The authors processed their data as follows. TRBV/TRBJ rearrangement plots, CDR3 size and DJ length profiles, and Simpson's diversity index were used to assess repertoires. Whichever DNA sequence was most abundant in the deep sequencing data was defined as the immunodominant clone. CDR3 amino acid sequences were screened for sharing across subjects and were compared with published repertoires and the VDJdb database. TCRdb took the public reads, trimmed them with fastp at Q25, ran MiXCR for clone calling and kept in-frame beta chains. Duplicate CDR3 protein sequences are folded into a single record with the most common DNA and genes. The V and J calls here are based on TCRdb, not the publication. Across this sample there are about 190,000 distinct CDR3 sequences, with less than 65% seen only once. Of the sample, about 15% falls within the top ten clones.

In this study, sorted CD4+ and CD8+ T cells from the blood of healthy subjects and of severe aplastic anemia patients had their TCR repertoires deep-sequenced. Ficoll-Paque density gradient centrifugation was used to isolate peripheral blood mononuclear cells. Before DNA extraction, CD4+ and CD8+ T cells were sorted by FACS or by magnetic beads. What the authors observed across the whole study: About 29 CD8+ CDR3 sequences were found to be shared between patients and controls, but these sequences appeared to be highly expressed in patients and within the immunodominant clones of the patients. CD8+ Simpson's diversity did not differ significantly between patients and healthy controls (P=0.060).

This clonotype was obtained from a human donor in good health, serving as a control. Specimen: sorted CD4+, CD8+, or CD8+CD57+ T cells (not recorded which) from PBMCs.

The nucleotide sequence is given as TGTGCCAGCAGCCCTGTATCGAACACCGGGGAGCTGTTTTTT. The resulting protein is CASSPVSNTGELFF. The chain employs TRBV7-3 and TRBJ2-2; no D gene can be assigned with confidence. Trimming removed 5 bases from V and 0 bases from J, leaving 7 bases between the germline ends. From the cysteine through the phenylalanine, the CDR3 covers 14 amino acids. Left in the record is the CDR3 DNA by itself, 42 bases read in frame from the first base. Sequences SGHTA (CDR1) and FQGTGA (CDR2) are obtained from the germline V gene.